The 10 T cell receptor beta chains below were found in one sample sequenced in a study of blood T cell repertoires in COVID-19. The repertoire was sequenced with immunoSEQ multiplex PCR; TCRdb's copy has only in-frame clones and lacks some. The sample shows 150,000 to 200,000 clones, roughly 76% of them seen only once. Material: peripheral blood. The receptors were sampled from a woman of 80 years or more with COVID-19, enrolled during active disease.

V and J are TRBV19 and TRBJ2-5; the D gene is possibly TRBD1 (7 bases). Germline V gene data show CDR1 as LNHDA and CDR2 as SQIVND (reference sequence). The length of the CDR3 is 19 residues. V gave up 3 bases and J gave up 2 bases, with 25 bases separating them. CDR3 sequence (DNA): TGTGCCAGTAGTATGATCCTGGGGCAGGGGGGAAGTTGGCAAGAGACCCAGTACTTC. Encoded protein: CASSMILGQGGSWQETQYF.

CDR3: CASSRTREAYEQYF. The CDR3 DNA reads as TGTGCCAGCAGCAGGACTAGAGAAGCCTACGAGCAGTACTTC. This sequence joins TRBV21-1 and TRBJ2-7; TRBD2, as called in the table, went unchecked against the DNA. TRBV21-1 is labeled a pseudogene. This CDR3 region has 14 residues.

The chain recombines TRBV24-1 with TRBJ2-1; 7 positions agree with TRBD1. CDR3 length equals 16 residues. Germline CDR1 KGHDR, CDR2 SFDVKD. J gave up 0 bases and V 4 bases, and 5 bases lay outside the gene matches. The CDR3 here is CATSDSKGASYNEQFF. For the CDR3, the DNA is TGTGCCACCAGTGACTCTAAGGGGGCCTCCTACAATGAGCAGTTCTTC.

The V gene is TRBV28, the J gene TRBJ1-2; the match to TRBD1 covers 8 bases. CDR1 and CDR2 from the germline V gene are MDHEN and SYDVKM. The CDR3 has 14 amino acids. Trimming took 1 base from V and 7 from J; bases not matched to a gene: 5. This CDR3 is CASSLLRQGSGYTF. The CDR3 bases are TGTGCCAGCAGTTTATTGCGACAGGGGAGTGGCTACACCTTC.

The V and J genes are TRBV19 and TRBJ1-1, with 10 bases lining up with TRBD1. Germline V gene data show CDR1 as LNHDA and CDR2 as SQIVND (reference sequence). The CDR3 totals 15 residues. V lost 3 bases to trimming and J lost 5 bases; unmatched junction nucleotides: 6. DNA of the CDR3: TGTGCCAGTAGTATGCCGGGACAGGGGAAGACTGAAGCTTTCTTT. Translation: CASSMPGQGKTEAFF.

The chain recombines TRBV7-9 with TRBJ2-1, with D perhaps TRBD1 (5 bases). Per the germline V gene, CDR1 is SEHNR and CDR2 is FQNEAQ (reference sequence). Trimming took 8 bases from V and 8 from J, leaving 16 bases between them. This CDR3 has 13 residues. The DNA for the CDR3 is TGTGCCAGCCACAGGTGGGCAAGGGATGAGCAGTTCTTC. It specifies CASHRWARDEQFF.

The chain couples TRBV5-6 to TRBJ1-2; D is perhaps TRBD1 (5 bases). Germline assignment: CDR1 SGHDT and CDR2 YYEEEE. The CDR3 consists of 14 residues. The V gene lost 6 bases and the J gene lost 3 bases, with 15 bases spanning the gap. The CDR3 bases are TGTGCCAGCAACCCCCCGGGGGTCGACTATGGCTACACCTTC. Translated: CASNPPGVDYGYTF.

The table lists this clone with a few counts. This chain uses TRBV6-1 with TRBJ1-5, with D unresolved. From germline, CDR1 is MNHNS and CDR2 SASEGT. Trimming shortened V by 0 bases and J by 0 bases, and 9 bases separated the two germline ends. This CDR3 is 16 amino acids long. CDR3 DNA sequence: TGTGCCAGCAGTGAAGCGTGGCTCCCTAGCAATCAGCCCCAGCATTTT. It encodes CASSEAWLPSNQPQHF.

V is TRBV6-1 and J is TRBJ2-3; 10 bases are a match to TRBD1. The CDR3 is 16 amino acids. Trimming took 4 bases from V and 2 from J; bases not matched to a gene: 6. Germline CDR1 MNHNS, CDR2 SASEGT. In nucleotides, the CDR3 is TGTGCCAGCAGTGTCCGACAGGGGGCATACACAGATACGCAGTATTTT. Its protein is CASSVRQGAYTDTQYF.

This clone has just a few counts. J is TRBJ2-1 and V is TRBV5-6; D possibly corresponds to TRBD1 (5 bases). The CDR3 sequence is 14 residues long. Germline V gene sequence: CDR1 SGHDT, CDR2 YYEEEE. The V and J ends lost 2 bases and 4 bases respectively, with 10 bases between them. The CDR3, as DNA: TGTGCCAGCAGCTTAAGGGGCTTATACAATGAGCAGTTCTTC. This sequence encodes CASSLRGLYNEQFF.